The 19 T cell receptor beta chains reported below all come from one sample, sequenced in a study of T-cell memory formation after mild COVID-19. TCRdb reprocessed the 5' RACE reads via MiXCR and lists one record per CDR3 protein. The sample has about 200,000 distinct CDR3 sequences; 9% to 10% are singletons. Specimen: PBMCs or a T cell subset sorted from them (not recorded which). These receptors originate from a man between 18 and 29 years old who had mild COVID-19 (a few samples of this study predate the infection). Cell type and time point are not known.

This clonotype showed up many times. For the CDR3, the DNA is TGTGCCAGCAGCACCTTCGACAGACCCTACGAGCAGTACTTC. Its translation is CASSTFDRPYEQYF. The rearrangement links TRBV7-2 to TRBJ2-7, with D perhaps matching TRBD1 (5 bases). Germline values: CDR1 SGHTA, CDR2 FQGNSA. The V end lost 5 bases, the J end lost 2 bases, and 13 bases lay between the germline ends. The CDR3 loop spans 14 amino acids.

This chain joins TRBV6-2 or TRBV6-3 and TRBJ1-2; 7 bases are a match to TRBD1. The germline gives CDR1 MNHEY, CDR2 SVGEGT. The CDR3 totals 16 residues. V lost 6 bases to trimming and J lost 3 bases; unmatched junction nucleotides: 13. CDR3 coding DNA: TGTGCCAGCAGCCACCCGGCGGACAGGTTCGACTATGGCTACACCTTC. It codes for CASSHPADRFDYGYTF.

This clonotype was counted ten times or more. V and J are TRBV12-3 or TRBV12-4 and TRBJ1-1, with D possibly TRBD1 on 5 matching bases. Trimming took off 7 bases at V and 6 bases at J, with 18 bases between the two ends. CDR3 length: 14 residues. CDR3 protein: CASTFPGARAEAFF. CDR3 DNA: TGTGCCAGCACTTTCCCCGGGGCTAGGGCTGAAGCTTTCTTT.

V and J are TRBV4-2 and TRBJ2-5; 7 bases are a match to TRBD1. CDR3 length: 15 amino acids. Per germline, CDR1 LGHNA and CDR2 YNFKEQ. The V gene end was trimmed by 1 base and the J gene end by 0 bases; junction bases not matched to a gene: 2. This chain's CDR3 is CASSQVDRDQETQYF. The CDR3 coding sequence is TGTGCCAGCAGCCAAGTAGACAGGGACCAAGAGACCCAGTACTTC.

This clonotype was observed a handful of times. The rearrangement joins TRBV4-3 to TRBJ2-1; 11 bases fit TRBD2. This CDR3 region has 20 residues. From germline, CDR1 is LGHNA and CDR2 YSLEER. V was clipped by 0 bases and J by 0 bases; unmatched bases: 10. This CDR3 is CASSQEGLSGGVSSYNEQFF. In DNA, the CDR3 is TGCGCCAGCAGCCAAGAGGGGCTTAGCGGGGGGGTTAGCTCCTACAATGAGCAGTTCTTC.

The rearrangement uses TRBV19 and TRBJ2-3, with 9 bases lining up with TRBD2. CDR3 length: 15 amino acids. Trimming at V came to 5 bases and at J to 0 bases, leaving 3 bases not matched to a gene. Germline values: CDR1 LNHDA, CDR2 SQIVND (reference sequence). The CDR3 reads CASSRLADSTDTQYF. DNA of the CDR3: TGTGCCAGTAGTCGACTAGCGGATAGCACAGATACGCAGTATTTT.

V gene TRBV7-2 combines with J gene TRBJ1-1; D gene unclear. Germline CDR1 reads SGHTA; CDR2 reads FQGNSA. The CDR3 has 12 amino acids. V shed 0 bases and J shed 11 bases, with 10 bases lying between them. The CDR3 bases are TGTGCCAGCAGCTTAGCGCTCCGCGCGGCTTTCTTT. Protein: CASSLALRAAFF.

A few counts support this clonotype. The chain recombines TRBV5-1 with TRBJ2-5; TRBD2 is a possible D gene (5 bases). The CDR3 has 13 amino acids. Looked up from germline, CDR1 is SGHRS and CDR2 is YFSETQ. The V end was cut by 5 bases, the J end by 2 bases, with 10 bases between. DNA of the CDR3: TGCGCCAGCAGTTTCGGGGATCAAGAGACCCAGTACTTC. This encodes CASSFGDQETQYF.

CDR3 in amino acids: CASSLGPGVDEQYF. The CDR3, as DNA: TGCGCCAGCAGCTTGGGTCCAGGGGTCGACGAGCAGTACTTC. The chain joins TRBV5-1 to TRBJ2-7, with D maybe TRBD1 (6 bases). The CDR3 runs 14 residues. Germline CDR1 is SGHRS and CDR2 is YFSETQ. V was trimmed by 0 bases and J by 5 bases, leaving 12 bases between them. Full variable domain (remainder filled in from reference TRBV5-1 and TRBJ2-7): KAGVTQTPRYLIKTRGQQVTLSCSPISGHRSVSWYQQTPGQGLQFLFEYFSETQRNKGNFPGRFSGRQFSNSRSEMNVSTLELGDSALYLCASSLGPGVDEQYFGPGTRLTVT.

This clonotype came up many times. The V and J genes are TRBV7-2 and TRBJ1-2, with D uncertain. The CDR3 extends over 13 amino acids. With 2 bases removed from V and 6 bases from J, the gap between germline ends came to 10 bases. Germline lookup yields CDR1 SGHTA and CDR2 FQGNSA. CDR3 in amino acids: CASSLWGGHGYTF. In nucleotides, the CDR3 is TGTGCCAGCAGCTTATGGGGAGGTCATGGCTACACCTTC.

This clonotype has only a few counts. The CDR3 loop is CASSLEPSGAGAYEQYF. CDR3 DNA: TGCGCCAGCAGCTTGGAACCTAGCGGGGCTGGGGCCTACGAGCAGTACTTC. The chain couples TRBV5-1 to TRBJ2-7; 9 nucleotides agree with TRBD2. CDR3 length: 17 residues. J was trimmed by 2 bases and V by 0 bases; bases with no gene match: 9. Germline V CDR1 and CDR2: SGHRS, YFSETQ.

The CDR3 nucleotides read TGCGCCAGCAGCCCCAGCGGGAGGGCCCAAGGGGAGCAGTTCTTC. Its translation: CASSPSGRAQGEQFF. This chain connects TRBV5-1 to TRBJ2-1, with 10 bases lining up with TRBD2. Germline V gene lookup returns CDR1 SGHRS and CDR2 YFSETQ. The CDR3 spans 15 residues. The J segment lost 10 bases and the V segment lost 4 bases, leaving 11 bases of the junction unmatched.

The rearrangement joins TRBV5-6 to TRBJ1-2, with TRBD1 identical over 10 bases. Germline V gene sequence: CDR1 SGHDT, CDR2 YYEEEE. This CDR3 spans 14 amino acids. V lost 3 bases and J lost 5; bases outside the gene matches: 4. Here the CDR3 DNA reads TGTGCCAGCAGCTGGGGACAGGGGACATATGGCTACACCTTC. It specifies CASSWGQGTYGYTF.

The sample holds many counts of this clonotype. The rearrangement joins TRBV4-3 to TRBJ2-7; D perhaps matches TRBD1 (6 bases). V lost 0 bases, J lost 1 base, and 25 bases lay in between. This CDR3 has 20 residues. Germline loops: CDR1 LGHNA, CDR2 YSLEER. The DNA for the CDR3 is TGCGCCAGCAGCCAAGACCGGGTTAGAAGGAGGACCGGACAGTCCTACGAGCAGTACTTC. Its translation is CASSQDRVRRRTGQSYEQYF.

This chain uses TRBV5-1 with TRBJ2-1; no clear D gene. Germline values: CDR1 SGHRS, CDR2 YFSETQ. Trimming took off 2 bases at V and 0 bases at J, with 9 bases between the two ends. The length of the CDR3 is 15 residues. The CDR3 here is CASSFPQVSYNEQFF. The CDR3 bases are TGCGCCAGCAGCTTCCCGCAGGTCTCCTACAATGAGCAGTTCTTC.

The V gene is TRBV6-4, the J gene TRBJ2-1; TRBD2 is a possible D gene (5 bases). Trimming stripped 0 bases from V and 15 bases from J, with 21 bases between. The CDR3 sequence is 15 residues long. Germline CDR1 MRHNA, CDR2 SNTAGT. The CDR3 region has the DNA TGTGCCAGCAGTGACTCGCCGCGGTTGAGGGCATGGCGGTTCTTC. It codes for CASSDSPRLRAWRFF.

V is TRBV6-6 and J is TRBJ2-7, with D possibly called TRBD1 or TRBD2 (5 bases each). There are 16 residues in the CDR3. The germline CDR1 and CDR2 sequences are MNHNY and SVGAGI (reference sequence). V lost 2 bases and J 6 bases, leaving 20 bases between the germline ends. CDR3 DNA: TGTGCCAGCAGTTACCACTACTTTGGGACGGTTCCCGAGCAGTACGTC. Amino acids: CASSYHYFGTVPEQYV.

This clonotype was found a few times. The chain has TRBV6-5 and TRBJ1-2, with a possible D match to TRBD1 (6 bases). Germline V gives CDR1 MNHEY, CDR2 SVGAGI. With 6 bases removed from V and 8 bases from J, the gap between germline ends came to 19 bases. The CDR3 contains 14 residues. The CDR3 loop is CASSDRALTGGYTF. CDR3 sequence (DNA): TGTGCCAGCAGCGACCGGGCTCTGACAGGAGGCTACACCTTC.

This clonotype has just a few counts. DNA of the CDR3: TGTGCCAGCAGTTATCTGGGACGCCCCTACGAGCAGTACTTC. Translation gives CASSYLGRPYEQYF. The V and J genes are TRBV7-2 and TRBJ2-7; possibly TRBD1 or TRBD2 for D (5 bases each). The CDR3 has 14 amino acids. The V gene's germline CDR1 is SGHTA and CDR2 FQGNSA. Deletions cut 6 bases from V and 2 bases from J, with 14 bases between.